This entry lists 29 T cell receptor beta chains sequenced from one sample in a study of blood T cell repertoires in COVID-19. Sequencing was performed with immunoSEQ multiplex PCR; in TCRdb, only in-frame clones are kept and a portion is missing. The sample lists 250,000 or so clones, about 90% seen once, with 2.1% in the top ten. Sequencing was carried out using peripheral blood. These receptors all stem from an older woman with COVID-19, enrolled during active disease.

The J gene is TRBJ1-1, the V gene TRBV19; no clear D gene. The germline CDR1 and CDR2 sequences are LNHDA and SQIVND (reference sequence). Deletions cut 7 bases from V and 0 bases from J, with 9 bases between. The CDR3 contains 13 residues. The CDR3 sequence is CASTPVVNTEAFF. The CDR3 DNA is TGTGCCAGTACCCCGGTAGTGAACACTGAAGCTTTCTTT.

CDR3 nucleotides: TGTGCCTGGAGCCGGGGTCCAGATACGCAGTATTTT. It translates to CAWSRGPDTQYF. The rearrangement links TRBV30 to TRBJ2-3; a possible D gene is TRBD2 (5 bases). Germline V CDR1 and CDR2: GTSNPN, SVGIG (reference sequence). V lost 3 bases and J lost 4, with 8 bases in between. This CDR3 spans 12 amino acids.

The V and J genes are TRBV5-1 and TRBJ1-1; possibly TRBD1 for D (6 bases). Germline values: CDR1 SGHRS, CDR2 YFSETQ. The CDR3 extends over 15 amino acids. Trimming took off 6 bases at V and 3 bases at J, with 18 bases between the two ends. The CDR3 protein is CASTRTGKAYTEAFF. CDR3 DNA sequence: TGCGCCAGCACCCGTACAGGGAAGGCTTACACTGAAGCTTTCTTT.

J is TRBJ1-1 and V is TRBV4-1, with D unresolved. In germline, CDR1 is MGHRA, CDR2 YSYEKL. With 5 bases removed from V and 2 bases from J, the gap between germline ends came to 9 bases. CDR3 length: 13 residues. The CDR3 loop is CASSGLGNTEAFF. The CDR3, as DNA: TGCGCCAGCAGCGGCCTAGGAAACACTGAAGCTTTCTTT.

The chain joins TRBV30 to TRBJ1-2; 10 bases agree with TRBD1. This CDR3 is 13 amino acids long. Trimming at V came to 5 bases and at J to 8 bases, leaving 8 bases not matched to a gene. Germline CDR1 reads GTSNPN; CDR2 reads SVGIG (reference sequence). CDR3 nucleotide sequence: TGTGCCTGGTCCGGGACAGGGGTTTTGGGCTACACCTTC. It yields the protein CAWSGTGVLGYTF.

V gene TRBV3-1 (or the pseudogene TRBV3-2) combines with J gene TRBJ2-7; D call uncertain. Per germline, CDR1 LGHDT and CDR2 YNNKEL (reference sequence). V was clipped by 4 bases and J by 1 base, with 14 bases between them. The CDR3 sequence is 15 residues long. Here the CDR3 reads CASSRAASQSYEQYF. The CDR3 nucleotides read TGTGCCAGCAGCCGCGCGGCATCCCAATCCTACGAGCAGTACTTC.

CDR3 in amino acids: CASSNRQGAYEQYF. The CDR3 DNA is TGTGCCAGTAGTAACCGACAGGGAGCCTACGAGCAGTACTTC. This rearrangement joins TRBV19 to TRBJ2-7; the match to TRBD1 covers 7 bases. The CDR3 length is 14 residues. From germline, CDR1 is LNHDA and CDR2 SQIVND (reference sequence). The J segment lost 2 bases and the V segment lost 4 bases, leaving 5 bases of the junction unmatched.

The rearrangement links TRBV20-1 to TRBJ1-5; unclear D gene. CDR3 length: 13 residues. V shed 3 bases and J shed 4 bases, with 10 bases lying between them. Germline V CDR1 and CDR2: DFQATT, SNEGSKA (reference sequence). CDR3 coding DNA: TGCAGTGCTAGTATAACGGGGAATCAGCCCCAGCATTTT. This sequence encodes CSASITGNQPQHF.

The chain combines TRBV7-2 with TRBJ2-7, with TRBD2 matching over 9 bases. The CDR3 contains 16 residues. The V segment lost 5 bases and the J segment 1 base; nucleotides outside the gene matches: 9. Germline CDR1 is SGHTA and CDR2 is FQGNSA. This CDR3 reads CASSPSRLAASYEQYF. The CDR3 nucleotides read TGTGCCAGCAGCCCCTCCCGACTAGCGGCATCCTACGAGCAGTACTTC. Looking up the rest from reference TRBV7-2 and TRBJ2-7 gives the full variable domain: GAGVSQSPSNKVTEKGKDVELRCDPISGHTALYWYRQSLGQGLEFLIYFQGNSAPDKSGLPSDRFSAERTGGSVSTLTIQRTQQEDSAVYLCASSPSRLAASYEQYFGPGTRLTVT.

This clone was counted a single time. The V gene is TRBV12-3 or TRBV12-4, the J gene TRBJ1-2, with 7 nucleotides matching TRBD1. This CDR3 has 13 residues. J was trimmed by 4 bases and V by 6 bases; bases with no gene match: 5. The CDR3 DNA sequence: TGTGCCAGCAGCTCCGGGACAGTCTATGGCTACACCTTC. Translating gives CASSSGTVYGYTF.

This rearrangement joins TRBV6-1 to TRBJ1-1; D remains ambiguous. Germline CDR1 and CDR2: MNHNS and SASEGT. The CDR3 totals 12 residues. Trimming stripped 1 base from V and 13 bases from J, with 13 bases between. The CDR3 DNA sequence: TGTGCCAGCAGTGAAGTCGGGAGAACGGGTTTCTTT. The encoded protein is CASSEVGRTGFF.

J is TRBJ1-2 and V is TRBV4-1; perhaps TRBD1 as D (5 bases). In germline, CDR1 is MGHRA, CDR2 YSYEKL. The CDR3 consists of 14 residues. The V end was cut by 3 bases, the J end by 4 bases, with 12 bases between. Here the CDR3 reads CASSHRQGAYGYTF. CDR3 sequence (DNA): TGCGCCAGCAGCCATAGGCAGGGTGCCTATGGCTACACCTTC.

This chain joins TRBV9 and TRBJ2-3, with TRBD2 identical over 8 bases. The ends lost 3 bases at V and 0 bases at J; junction bases unmatched: 3. The germline V gene encodes CDR1 SGDLS and CDR2 YYNGEE. The CDR3 sequence is 15 residues long. The CDR3 sequence: CASSDTGGSTDTQYF. The CDR3 DNA is TGTGCCAGCAGCGACACGGGGGGGAGCACAGATACGCAGTATTTT.

The chain has TRBV5-6 and TRBJ1-4, with D possibly being TRBD1 (6 bases). Trimming left V 2 bases short and J 7 bases short, with 9 bases between. The CDR3 totals 13 residues. CDR1 is SGHDT and CDR2 is YYEEEE in the germline V gene. CDR3 protein: CASSFLGAEKLFF. CDR3 DNA sequence: TGTGCCAGCAGCTTCCTGGGGGCTGAAAAACTGTTTTTT.

The chain is built from TRBV6-5 and TRBJ2-1; maybe TRBD2 (5 bases). This CDR3 is 11 amino acids long. Deletions cut 10 bases from V and 6 bases from J, with 10 bases between. Germline V CDR1 and CDR2: MNHEY, SVGAGI. CDR3 amino acids: CATRGLNEQFF. The CDR3 nucleotides read TGTGCCACCCGAGGGCTCAATGAGCAGTTCTTC.

The V and J genes are TRBV9 and TRBJ1-2; D perhaps matches TRBD1 (6 bases). V was shortened by 4 bases and J by 0 bases, with 13 bases between the two germline ends. The CDR3 sequence is 15 residues long. The V gene's germline CDR1 is SGDLS and CDR2 YYNGEE. The CDR3 DNA reads TGTGCCAGCAGCAAGAGACAGGAGGCTAACTATGGCTACACCTTC. This translates into CASSKRQEANYGYTF.

The chain carries TRBV6-5 and TRBJ2-1, with TRBD1 matching 8 bases. CDR3 size: 14 residues. Trimming at V came to 5 bases and at J to 7 bases, leaving 7 bases not matched to a gene. In germline, CDR1 is MNHEY, CDR2 SVGAGI. The CDR3 nucleotides read TGTGCCAGCAGTCAGAGGGACAGGTGGAATGAGCAGTTCTTC. It encodes CASSQRDRWNEQFF.

J is TRBJ1-2 and V is TRBV6-5; 9 nucleotides match TRBD1. The V gene's germline CDR1 is MNHEY and CDR2 SVGAGI. The CDR3 is made up of 13 amino acids. V was pared by 5 bases and J by 8 bases, with 6 bases of the junction left unmatched. CDR3 sequence (DNA): TGTGCCAGCAGTAGACAGGGGGGGTTCGGCTACACCTTC. Protein: CASSRQGGFGYTF.

Concerning this clone: Other nucleotide sequences in the sample specify the same CDR3. This rearrangement joins TRBV3-1 (or the pseudogene TRBV3-2) to TRBJ2-7; TRBD2 might be the D (6 bases). This CDR3 is 14 amino acids long. Germline V lookup: CDR1 LGHDT, CDR2 YNNKEL (reference sequence). V was clipped by 0 bases and J by 2 bases, with 8 bases between them. CDR3 DNA: TGTGCCAGCAGCCAAGATGCGGGGACCTACGAGCAGTACTTC. It is translated as CASSQDAGTYEQYF.

This clone showed up just once. This sequence joins TRBV7-2 and TRBJ2-5; weak D call: TRBD2 (6 bases). The CDR3 covers 15 residues. Germline V CDR1 and CDR2: SGHTA, FQGNSA. V shed 0 bases and J shed 5 bases, with 13 bases lying between them. This chain's CDR3 is CASSLAPGGQETQYF. The CDR3 region has the DNA TGTGCCAGCAGCTTAGCCCCCGGGGGTCAGGAGACCCAGTACTTC. Full variable domain (outside the CDR3, taken from reference TRBV7-2 and TRBJ2-5): GAGVSQSPSNKVTEKGKDVELRCDPISGHTALYWYRQSLGQGLEFLIYFQGNSAPDKSGLPSDRFSAERTGGSVSTLTIQRTQQEDSAVYLCASSLAPGGQETQYFGPGTRLLVL.

This clone was counted between two and nine times. J is TRBJ1-2 and V is TRBV6-5; D might be TRBD1 (6 bases). This CDR3 has 12 residues. CDR1 and CDR2 from the germline V gene are MNHEY and SVGAGI. The V gene lost 6 bases and the J gene lost 9 bases, with 14 bases spanning the gap. The CDR3 DNA reads TGTGCCAGCAGCCCCCTACAGGGCCGCTACACCTTC. Translation gives CASSPLQGRYTF.

The V call is TRBV6-2 or TRBV6-3, the J call TRBJ2-7; 7 bases match TRBD1. V trimming: 2 bases; J trimming: 2 bases; junction bases outside the gene matches: 12. This CDR3 spans 17 amino acids. Germline assignment: CDR1 MNHEY and CDR2 SVGEGT. The CDR3 nucleotides are TGTGCCAGCAGTTACGGTGTTAGTGGGACAGTAACCTACGAGCAGTACTTC. Its translation: CASSYGVSGTVTYEQYF.

V is TRBV6-5 and J is TRBJ1-6; tentatively, D is TRBD1 (5 bases). V was clipped by 7 bases and J by 5 bases, with 12 bases between them. This CDR3 has 14 amino acids. Per germline, CDR1 MNHEY and CDR2 SVGAGI. The CDR3 region is CASKRDFDNSPLHF. CDR3 in DNA: TGTGCCAGCAAACGGGACTTCGATAATTCACCCCTCCACTTT.

This sequence joins TRBV6-5 and TRBJ1-4, with D uncertain. Germline V lookup: CDR1 MNHEY, CDR2 SVGAGI. Trimming left V 0 bases short and J 7 bases short, with 12 bases between. This CDR3 has 15 residues. The CDR3 sequence: CASSYSADSGEKLFF. The CDR3 region has the DNA TGTGCCAGCAGTTACTCGGCAGACTCCGGTGAAAAACTGTTTTTT.

This clone was detected a few times. The V call is TRBV30, the J call TRBJ1-6, with 7 bases aligning to TRBD1. Germline V gene sequence: CDR1 GTSNPN, CDR2 SVGIG (reference sequence). V trimming: 3 bases; J trimming: 8 bases; junction bases outside the gene matches: 7. This CDR3 spans 14 amino acids. CDR3 DNA: TGTGCCTGGAGGAAAGGGGACAGAGATTCACCCCTCCACTTT. It translates to CAWRKGDRDSPLHF.

J is TRBJ2-3 and V is TRBV10-3; D remains unclear. V was pared by 0 bases and J by 1 base, with 8 bases between. The CDR3 spans 15 residues. CDR1 is ENHRY and CDR2 is SYGVKD in the germline V gene. As DNA, the CDR3 is TGTGCCATCAGTGAGTCACGCGATGGCACAGATACGCAGTATTTT. It is translated as CAISESRDGTDTQYF.

The chain carries TRBV19 and TRBJ1-2; no reliable D call. The CDR3 runs 14 residues. V was cut by 5 bases and J by 5 bases, with 15 bases left in between. Germline lookup yields CDR1 LNHDA and CDR2 SQIVND (reference sequence). CDR3 residues: CASSGDNWEYGYTF. The CDR3 nucleotides are TGTGCCAGTAGTGGTGACAATTGGGAGTATGGCTACACCTTC.

The J gene is TRBJ2-1, the V gene TRBV4-1; TRBD2 matches 11 bases. The junction had 9 bases not matched to a gene; V was cut back by 0 bases and J by 2 bases. The germline CDR1 and CDR2 sequences are MGHRA and YSYEKL. This CDR3 region has 19 residues. The CDR3, as DNA: TGCGCCAGCAGCCAAGATTTGACCCCGACTAGCGGGGCCTACAATGAGCAGTTCTTC. Its translation is CASSQDLTPTSGAYNEQFF.

The CDR3 region is CASNPRAENYGYTF. The CDR3 DNA follows: TGTGCCAGTAACCCGCGGGCAGAAAACTATGGCTACACCTTC. This chain joins TRBV19 and TRBJ1-2; D gene uncertain. This CDR3 spans 14 amino acids. V gave up 7 bases and J gave up 2 bases, with 14 bases separating them. Per the germline V gene, CDR1 is LNHDA and CDR2 is SQIVND (reference sequence).